This T cell receptor (beta chain) was obtained from a study of cytomegalovirus exposure and HLA in healthy donors. Donors consisted of healthy bone marrow donors. This clone was counted only a few times. The PCR ran on 60 Vbeta and 13 Jbeta primers. Repertoires were generated with immunoSEQ multiplex PCR, while TCRdb's copy carries only in-frame clones and drops some. The data hold 120,000 or so clones, with 77% observed a single time. This CDR3 has 14 residues. Sequencing was performed on PBMCs. J is TRBJ2-7 and V is TRBV21-1; TRBD2, the table's D call, lacks a check against the DNA. TRBV21-1 is flagged as a pseudogene. This clonotype was obtained from a human donor in good health. The CDR3 reads CASSKAAMHYEQYF. In DNA form, the CDR3 reads TGTGCCAGCAGCAAAGCCGCGATGCACTACGAGCAGTACTTC.